This is a list of T cell receptor beta chains from one sample in a study of breast tumors, draining lymph nodes, adjacent tissues. TCRdb re-analysed the multiplex PCR reads in MiXCR, keeping a single row per CDR3 protein. There are 180,000 or so distinct CDR3 sequences in the sample; approximately 31% occur only once, and roughly 4.3% lies in the top ten. The sequenced sample consisted of axillary lymph node tissue. Receptors originate from a female donor with breast cancer. Some clones in this sample may be carry-over from other donors' samples. The CDR3 runs from the conserved cysteine through the conserved F or W. Fields, in order: J gene, V gene, D gene, clone size, CDR3 length, CDR3 protein, CDR3 DNA. The D gene is left open where the match is weak. Expanded clones are given a class, and other clones once, few, many or no size at all.

TRBJ1-1 | TRBV5-1 | - | few | 13 | CASSLDIQVTAFF | TGCGCCAGCAGCTTGGATATACAGGTGACGGCTTTCTTT
TRBJ1-2 | TRBV15 | - | many | 15 | CATSRDVAANYGYTF | TGTGCCACCAGCAGAGATGTGGCAGCAAACTATGGCTACACCTTC
TRBJ1-1 | TRBV19 | TRBD1 | - | 16 | CASTQDRGLAGAEAFF | TGTGCCAGTACCCAGGACAGGGGGCTCGCTGGGGCTGAAGCTTTCTTT
TRBJ2-2 | TRBV7-2 | TRBD2 | - | 16 | CACSATLAGYTGELFF | TGTGCCTGCAGTGCTACACTAGCGGGGTACACCGGGGAGCTGTTTTTT
TRBJ2-1 | TRBV19 | - | many | 16 | CASSIWLGVYHNEQFF | TGTGCCAGTAGTATATGGTTAGGGGTCTACCACAATGAGCAGTTCTTC
TRBJ2-7 | TRBV30 | - | many | 13 | CAWGGGSSYEQYF | TGTGCCTGGGGGGGAGGCAGCTCCTACGAGCAGTACTTC
TRBJ2-3 | TRBV7-9 | - | once | 18 | CASSATRGGGGMTDTQYF | TGTGCCAGCAGTGCAACTCGGGGAGGGGGAGGGATGACAGATACGCAGTATTTT
TRBJ1-6 | TRBV9 | - | - | 18 | CASSPGHNTGSYNSPLHF | TGTGCCAGCAGCCCAGGACACAATACCGGCTCCTATAATTCACCCCTCCACTTT
TRBJ2-1 | TRBV15 | TRBD1 | many | 13 | CATSRPPTGSQFF | TGTGCCACCAGCAGACCCCCGACAGGGTCCCAGTTCTTC
TRBJ1-2 | TRBV3-1 | - | - | 13 | CASSQMGFVCCTF | TGTGCCAGCAGCCAAATGGGGTTTGTGTGCTGCACCTTC
TRBJ2-5 | TRBV2 | TRBD1 | - | 17 | CASSAYGQGDNQETQYF | TGTGCCAGCAGCGCTTACGGACAGGGGGACAACCAAGAGACCCAGTACTTC
TRBJ2-1 | TRBV6-2/TRBV6-3 | TRBD1 | - | 16 | CASRPWDRTSYNEQFF | TGTGCCAGCAGACCCTGGGACAGGACCTCCTACAATGAGCAGTTCTTC
TRBJ2-5 | TRBV5-8 | - | many | 14 | CASSLMRGRETQYF | TGTGCCAGCAGCTTGATGAGGGGTAGGGAGACCCAGTACTTC
TRBJ1-4 | TRBV4-3 | - | many | 15 | CASSFSDSQWEKLFF | TGCGCCAGCAGCTTTTCGGACAGCCAATGGGAAAAACTGTTTTTT
TRBJ2-7 | TRBV18 | - | many | 15 | CASSPLQGGPYEQYF | TGTGCCAGCTCACCATTACAGGGAGGACCCTACGAGCAGTACTTC
TRBJ2-7 | TRBV3-1 | TRBD1 | - | 14 | CASEPGQGGYEQHF | TGCGCCAGCGAACCGGGACAGGGGGGATACGAGCAGCACTTC